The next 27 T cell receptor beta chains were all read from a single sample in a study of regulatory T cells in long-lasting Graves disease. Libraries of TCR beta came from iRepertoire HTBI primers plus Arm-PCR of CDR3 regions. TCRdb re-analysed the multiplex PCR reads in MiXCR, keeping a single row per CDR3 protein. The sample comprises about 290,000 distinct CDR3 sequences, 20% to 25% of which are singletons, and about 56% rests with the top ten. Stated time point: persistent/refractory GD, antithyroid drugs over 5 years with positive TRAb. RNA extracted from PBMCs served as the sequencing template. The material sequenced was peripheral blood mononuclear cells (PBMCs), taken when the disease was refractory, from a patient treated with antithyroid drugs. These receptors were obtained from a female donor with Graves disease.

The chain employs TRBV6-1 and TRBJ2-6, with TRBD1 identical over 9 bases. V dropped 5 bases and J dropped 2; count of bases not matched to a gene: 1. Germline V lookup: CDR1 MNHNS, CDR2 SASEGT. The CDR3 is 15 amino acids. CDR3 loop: CASSRQGAGANVLTF. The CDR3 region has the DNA TGTGCCAGCAGTCGACAGGGGGCTGGGGCCAACGTCCTGACTTTC.

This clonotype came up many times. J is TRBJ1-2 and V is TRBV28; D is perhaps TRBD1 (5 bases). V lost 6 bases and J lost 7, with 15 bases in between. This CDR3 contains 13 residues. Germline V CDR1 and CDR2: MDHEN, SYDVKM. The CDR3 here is CASSLDPGGGYTF. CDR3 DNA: TGTGCCAGCAGCCTAGACCCGGGGGGTGGCTACACCTTC.

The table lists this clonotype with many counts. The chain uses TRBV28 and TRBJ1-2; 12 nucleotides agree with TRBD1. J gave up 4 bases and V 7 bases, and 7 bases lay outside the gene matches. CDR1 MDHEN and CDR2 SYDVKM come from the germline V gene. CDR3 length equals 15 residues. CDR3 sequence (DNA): TGTGCCAGCACCATAGGGGGACAGGGGGCCTATGGCTACACCTTC. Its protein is CASTIGGQGAYGYTF.

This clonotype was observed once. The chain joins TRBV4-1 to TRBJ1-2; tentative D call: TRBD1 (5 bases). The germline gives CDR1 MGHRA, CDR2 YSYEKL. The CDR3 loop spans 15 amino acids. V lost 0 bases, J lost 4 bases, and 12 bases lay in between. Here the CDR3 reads CASSQDHGDGYGYTF. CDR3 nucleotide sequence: TGCGCCAGCAGCCAAGATCATGGGGACGGCTATGGCTACACCTTC.

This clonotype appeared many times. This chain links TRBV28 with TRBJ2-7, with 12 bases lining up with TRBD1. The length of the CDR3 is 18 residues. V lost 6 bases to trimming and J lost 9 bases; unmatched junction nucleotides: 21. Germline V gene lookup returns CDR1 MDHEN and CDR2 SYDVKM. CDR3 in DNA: TGTGCCAGCAGCGCAACCCGGGACAGGGGGCGACCTCCTCTACGGCAGTACTTC. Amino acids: CASSATRDRGRPPLRQYF. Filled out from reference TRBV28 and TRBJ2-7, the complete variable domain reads DVKVTQSSRYLVKRTGEKVFLECVQDMDHENMFWYRQDPGLGLRLIYFSYDVKMKEKGDIPEGYSVSREKKERFSLILESASTNQTSMYLCASSATRDRGRPPLRQYFGPGTRLTVT.

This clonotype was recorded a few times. The CDR3 DNA reads as TGTGCCAGCAGCGGCCTACAGGGGGTTGTCACTGAAGCTTTCTTT. Protein product: CASSGLQGVVTEAFF. This sequence joins TRBV7-9 and TRBJ1-1; 8 bases line up with TRBD1. This CDR3 comprises 15 residues. Trimming cost V 5 bases and J 4 bases; bases outside gene matches: 9. The V gene's germline CDR1 is SEHNR and CDR2 FQNEAQ (reference sequence).

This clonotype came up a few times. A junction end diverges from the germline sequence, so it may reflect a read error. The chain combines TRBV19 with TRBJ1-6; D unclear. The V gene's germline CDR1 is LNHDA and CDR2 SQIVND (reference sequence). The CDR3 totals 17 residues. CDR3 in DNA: TGTGCGAGTAGTCCCATGGCCAGGAGCTCCTATAATTCACCCCTCCACTTT. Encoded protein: CASSPMARSSYNSPLHF.

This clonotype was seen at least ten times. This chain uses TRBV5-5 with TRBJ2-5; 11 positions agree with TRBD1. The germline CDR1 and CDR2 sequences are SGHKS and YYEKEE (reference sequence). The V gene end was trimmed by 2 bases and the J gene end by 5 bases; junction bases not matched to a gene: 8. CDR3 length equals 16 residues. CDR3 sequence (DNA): TGTGCCAGCAGCTTTGGGCGGACAGGGGGCAGGGAGACCCAGTACTTC. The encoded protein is CASSFGRTGGRETQYF.

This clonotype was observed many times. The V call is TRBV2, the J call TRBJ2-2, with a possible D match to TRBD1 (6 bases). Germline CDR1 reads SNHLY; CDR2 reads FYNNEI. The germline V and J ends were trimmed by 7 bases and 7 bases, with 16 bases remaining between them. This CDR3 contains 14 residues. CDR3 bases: TGTGCCAGCAAGGAACAGGGTACCGGCGGGGAGCTGTTTTTT. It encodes CASKEQGTGGELFF.

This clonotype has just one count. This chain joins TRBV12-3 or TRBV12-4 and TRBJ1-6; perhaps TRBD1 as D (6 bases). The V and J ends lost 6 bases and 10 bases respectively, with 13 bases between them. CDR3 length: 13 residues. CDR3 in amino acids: CASRSGQLSPLHF. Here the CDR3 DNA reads TGTGCCAGCAGATCGGGACAATTATCACCCCTCCACTTT.

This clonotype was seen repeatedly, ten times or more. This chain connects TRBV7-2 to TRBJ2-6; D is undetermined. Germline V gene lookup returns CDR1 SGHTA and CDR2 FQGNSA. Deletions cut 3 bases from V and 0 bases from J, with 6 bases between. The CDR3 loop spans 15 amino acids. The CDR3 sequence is CASSFGTSGANVLTF. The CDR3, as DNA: TGTGCCAGCAGCTTTGGCACCTCTGGGGCCAACGTCCTGACTTTC.

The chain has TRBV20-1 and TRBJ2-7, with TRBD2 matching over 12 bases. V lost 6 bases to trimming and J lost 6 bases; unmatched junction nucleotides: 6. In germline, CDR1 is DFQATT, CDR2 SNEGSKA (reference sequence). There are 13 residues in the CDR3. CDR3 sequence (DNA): TGCAGTGCCCGACTAGCGGGAGCCTGCGAGCAGTACTTC. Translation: CSARLAGACEQYF.

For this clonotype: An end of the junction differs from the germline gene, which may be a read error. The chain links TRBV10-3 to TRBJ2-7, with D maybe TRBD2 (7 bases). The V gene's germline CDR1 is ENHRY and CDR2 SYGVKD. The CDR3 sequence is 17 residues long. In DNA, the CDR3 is TGTGCCATCGGTGAGTCGACCGGGGGGCGCAGCTCCTACGAGCAGTACTTC. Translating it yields CAIGESTGGRSSYEQYF.

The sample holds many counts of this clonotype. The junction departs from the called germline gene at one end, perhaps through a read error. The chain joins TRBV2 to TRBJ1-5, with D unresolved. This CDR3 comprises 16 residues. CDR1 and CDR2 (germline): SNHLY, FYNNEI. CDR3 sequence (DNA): TGTGCCAGCAGCGAAGAGGAGGGCCTAAGCAATCAGCCCCAGCATTTT. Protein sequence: CASSEEEGLSNQPQHF.

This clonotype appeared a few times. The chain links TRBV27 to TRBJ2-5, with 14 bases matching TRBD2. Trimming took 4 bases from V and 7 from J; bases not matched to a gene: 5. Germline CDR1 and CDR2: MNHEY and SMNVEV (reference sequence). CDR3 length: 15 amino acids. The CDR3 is CASSSGTSGRGTQYF. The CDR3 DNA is TGTGCCAGCAGTTCTGGGACTAGCGGGAGAGGGACCCAGTACTTC.

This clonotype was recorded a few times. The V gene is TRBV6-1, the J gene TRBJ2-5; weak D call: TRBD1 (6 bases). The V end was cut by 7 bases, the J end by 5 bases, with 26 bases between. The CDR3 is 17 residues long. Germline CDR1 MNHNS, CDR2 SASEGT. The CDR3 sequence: CASTHRGNRVDFETQYF. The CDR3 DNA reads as TGTGCCAGCACCCACCGAGGAAACAGGGTTGATTTCGAGACCCAGTACTTC.

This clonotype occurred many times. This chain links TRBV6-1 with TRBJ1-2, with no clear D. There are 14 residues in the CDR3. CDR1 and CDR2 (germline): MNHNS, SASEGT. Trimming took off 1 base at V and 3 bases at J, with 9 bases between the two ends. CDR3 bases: TGTGCCAGCAGTGAAGGGCCCTTCGACTATGGCTACACCTTC. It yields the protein CASSEGPFDYGYTF.

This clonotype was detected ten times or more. The CDR3 sequence: CSARDPNRTSMETQYF. CDR3 sequence (DNA): TGCAGTGCTAGAGATCCGAACCGGACTAGCATGGAGACCCAGTACTTC. The chain uses TRBV20-1 and TRBJ2-5; 8 nucleotides agree with TRBD2. Germline CDR1 DFQATT, CDR2 SNEGSKA (reference sequence). The J segment lost 5 bases and the V segment lost 0 bases, leaving 11 bases of the junction unmatched. The CDR3 is 16 residues long.

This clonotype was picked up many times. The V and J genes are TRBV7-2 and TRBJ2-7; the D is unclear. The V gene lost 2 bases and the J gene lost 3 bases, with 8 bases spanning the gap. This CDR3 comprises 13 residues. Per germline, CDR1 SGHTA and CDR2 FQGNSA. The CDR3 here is CASSLSRGYEQYF. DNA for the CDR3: TGTGCCAGCAGCTTAAGCAGAGGCTACGAGCAGTACTTC. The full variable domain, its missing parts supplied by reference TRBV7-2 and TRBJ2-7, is GAGVSQSPSNKVTEKGKDVELRCDPISGHTALYWYRQSLGQGLEFLIYFQGNSAPDKSGLPSDRFSAERTGGSVSTLTIQRTQQEDSAVYLCASSLSRGYEQYFGPGTRLTVT.

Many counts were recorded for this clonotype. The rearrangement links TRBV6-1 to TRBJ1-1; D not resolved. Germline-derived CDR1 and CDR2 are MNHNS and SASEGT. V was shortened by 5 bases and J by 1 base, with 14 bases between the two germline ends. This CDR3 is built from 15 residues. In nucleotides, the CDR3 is TGTGCCAGCAGTCCCCTCCTTATGAGGAACACTGAAGCTTTCTTT. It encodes CASSPLLMRNTEAFF.

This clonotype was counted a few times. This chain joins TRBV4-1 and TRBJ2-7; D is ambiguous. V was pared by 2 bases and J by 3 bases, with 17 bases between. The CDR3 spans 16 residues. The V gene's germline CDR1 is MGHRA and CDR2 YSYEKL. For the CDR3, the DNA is TGCGCCAGCAGCCAAAATTCCCGGGCCCCCCTCTACGAGCAGTACTTC. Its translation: CASSQNSRAPLYEQYF.

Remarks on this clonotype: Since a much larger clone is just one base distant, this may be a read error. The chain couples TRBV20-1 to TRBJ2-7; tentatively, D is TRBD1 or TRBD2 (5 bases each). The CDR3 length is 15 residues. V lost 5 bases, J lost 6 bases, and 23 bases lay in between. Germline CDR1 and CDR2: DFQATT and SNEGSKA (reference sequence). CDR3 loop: CSAPLGGRDGGEQYF. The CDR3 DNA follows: TGCAGTGCTCCCCTCGGTGGCCGGGACGGCGGCGAGCAGTACTTC.

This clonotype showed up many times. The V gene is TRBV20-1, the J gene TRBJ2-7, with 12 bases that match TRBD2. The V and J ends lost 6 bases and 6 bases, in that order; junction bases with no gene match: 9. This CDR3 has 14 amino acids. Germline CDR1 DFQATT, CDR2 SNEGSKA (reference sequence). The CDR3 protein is CSAPTSGRTREQYF. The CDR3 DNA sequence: TGCAGTGCGCCTACTAGCGGGAGGACTCGCGAGCAGTACTTC.

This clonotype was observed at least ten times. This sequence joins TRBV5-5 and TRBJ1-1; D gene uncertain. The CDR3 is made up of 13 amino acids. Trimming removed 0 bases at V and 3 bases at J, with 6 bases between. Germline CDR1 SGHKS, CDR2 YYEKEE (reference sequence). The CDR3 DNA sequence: TGTGCCAGCAGCTTGGTTTTGGACACTGAAGCTTTCTTT. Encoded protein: CASSLVLDTEAFF.

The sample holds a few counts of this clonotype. This CDR3 reads CASSPRTGTNEKLFF. In nucleotides, the CDR3 is TGTGCCAGCAGTCCACGGACAGGAACTAATGAAAAACTGTTTTTT. The chain combines TRBV27 with TRBJ1-4, with 7 bases identical to TRBD1. Germline trimming cut 5 bases from V and 1 base from J; bases unmatched to any gene: 4. In germline, CDR1 is MNHEY, CDR2 SMNVEV (reference sequence). The CDR3 consists of 15 residues. Full variable domain (rest looked up from reference TRBV27 and TRBJ1-4): EAQVTQNPRYLITVTGKKLTVTCSQNMNHEYMSWYRQDPGLGLRQIYYSMNVEVTDKGDVPEGYKVSRKEKRNFPLILESPSPNQTSLYFCASSPRTGTNEKLFFGSGTQLSVL.

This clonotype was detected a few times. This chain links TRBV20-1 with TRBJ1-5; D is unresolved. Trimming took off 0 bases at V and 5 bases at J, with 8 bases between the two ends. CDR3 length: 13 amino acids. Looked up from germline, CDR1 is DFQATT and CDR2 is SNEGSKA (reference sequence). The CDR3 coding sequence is TGCAGTGCTAGAGAAGGGAGGTATCAGCCCCAGCATTTT. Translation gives CSAREGRYQPQHF.

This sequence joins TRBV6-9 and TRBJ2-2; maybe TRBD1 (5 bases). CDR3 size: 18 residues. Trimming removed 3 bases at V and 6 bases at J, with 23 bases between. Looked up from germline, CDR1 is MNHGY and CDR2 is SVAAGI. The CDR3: CASSYSFAQGFSAGELFF. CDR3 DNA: TGTGCCAGCAGTTACTCCTTCGCGCAGGGTTTCAGCGCCGGGGAGCTGTTTTTT.